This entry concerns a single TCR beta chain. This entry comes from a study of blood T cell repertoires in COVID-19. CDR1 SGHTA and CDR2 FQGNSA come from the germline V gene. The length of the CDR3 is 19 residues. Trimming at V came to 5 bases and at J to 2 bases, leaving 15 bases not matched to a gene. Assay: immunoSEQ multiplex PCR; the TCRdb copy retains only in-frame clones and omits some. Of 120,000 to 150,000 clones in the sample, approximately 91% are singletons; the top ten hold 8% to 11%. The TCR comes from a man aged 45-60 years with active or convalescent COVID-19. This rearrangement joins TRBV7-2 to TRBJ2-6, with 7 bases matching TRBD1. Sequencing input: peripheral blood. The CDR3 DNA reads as TGTGCCAGCAGCCCCCTGGGGACAGAAAGGGGTACTGGGGCCAACGTCCTGACTTTC. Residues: CASSPLGTERGTGANVLTF.